The next 18 T cell receptor beta chains were all read from a single sample in a study of neoadjuvant nivolumab and ipilimumab in lung cancer. Produced via immunoSEQ multiplex PCR; TCRdb's table is partial and in-frame only. The data contain some 25,000 clones, around 83% of them singletons. Material: tumor tissue, obtained after neoadjuvant nivolumab, alone or with ipilimumab, at or shortly before surgery. These receptors all come from an adult with non-small cell lung cancer.

The rearrangement links TRBV5-4 to TRBJ2-7, with D uncertain. CDR3 length: 8 amino acids. Between the trimmed V and J ends, which lost 10 bases and 6 bases, there was a span of 5 bases. CDR1 is SGHNT and CDR2 is YYREEE in the germline V gene (reference sequence). This CDR3 is CAWGEQYF. In DNA form, the CDR3 reads TGTGCCTGGGGCGAGCAGTACTTC. The full variable domain, rest sourced from reference TRBV5-4 and TRBJ2-7, is ETGVTQSPTHLIKTRGQQVTLRCSSQSGHNTVSWYQQALGQGPQFIFQYYREEENGRGNFPPRFSGLQFPNYSSELNVNALELDDSALYLCAWGEQYFGPGTRLTVT.

The chain combines TRBV4-2 with TRBJ2-7; TRBD1 is a possible D gene (6 bases). The CDR3 runs 15 residues. CDR1 is LGHNA and CDR2 is YNFKEQ in the germline V gene. V was shortened by 0 bases and J by 5 bases, with 14 bases between the two germline ends. The CDR3 here is CASSQDWSGVNEQYF. For the CDR3, the DNA is TGTGCCAGCAGCCAAGATTGGTCAGGGGTCAACGAGCAGTACTTC.

This clone counts as medium-sized (0.01 to 0.1%). The V gene is TRBV10-3, the J gene TRBJ1-1; D call uncertain. Trimming left V 2 bases short and J 3 bases short, with 7 bases between. The CDR3 is 13 amino acids. Germline CDR1 is ENHRY and CDR2 is SYGVKD. This CDR3 is CAISEGRDTEAFF. In DNA form, the CDR3 reads TGTGCCATCAGTGAGGGCCGGGACACTGAAGCTTTCTTT.

CDR3 sequence: CAWSLTYEQYF. The CDR3 nucleotides are TGTGCCTGGAGTCTCACCTACGAGCAGTACTTC. The rearrangement joins TRBV30 to TRBJ2-7, with D uncertain. Deletions cut 2 bases from V and 2 bases from J, with 4 bases between. The CDR3 totals 11 residues. CDR1 is GTSNPN and CDR2 is SVGIG in the germline V gene (reference sequence).

This chain joins TRBV11-1 and TRBJ2-2; D is unclear. CDR3 length: 15 residues. The germline V gene has CDR1 SGHAT and CDR2 FQDESV (reference sequence). V lost 5 bases and J 0 bases, leaving 10 bases between the germline ends. The CDR3 sequence: CASSPRRSNTGELFF. CDR3 sequence (DNA): TGTGCCAGCAGCCCGCGTAGGTCGAACACCGGGGAGCTGTTTTTT.

V gene TRBV5-1 combines with J gene TRBJ2-7; D is perhaps TRBD2 (5 bases). This CDR3 has 14 amino acids. CDR1 and CDR2 (germline): SGHRS, YFSETQ. V was cut by 4 bases and J by 9 bases, with 20 bases left in between. The CDR3 is CASSPTTTYERQYF. The CDR3 DNA follows: TGCGCCAGCAGCCCGACTACCACCTACGAGCGGCAGTACTTC.

The chain couples TRBV20-1 to TRBJ1-1, with D perhaps matching TRBD1 (5 bases). Germline lookup yields CDR1 DFQATT and CDR2 SNEGSKA (reference sequence). CDR3 length equals 11 residues. The germline V and J ends were trimmed by 1 base and 11 bases, with 11 bases remaining between them. CDR3 region: CSARGGRAAFF. As DNA, the CDR3 is TGCAGTGCTAGAGGAGGCAGGGCTGCTTTCTTT.

The genes are TRBV7-2 and TRBJ1-1, with D unresolved. CDR1 SGHTA and CDR2 FQGNSA come from the germline V gene. This CDR3 has 14 amino acids. V was cut by 1 base and J by 4 bases, with 10 bases left in between. In DNA form, the CDR3 reads TGTGCCAGCAGCTTAGTTTCAACTGGCACTGAAGCTTTCTTT. This codes for CASSLVSTGTEAFF.

This sequence joins TRBV2 and TRBJ1-3, with no clear D. V was clipped by 6 bases and J by 8 bases, with 8 bases between them. CDR1 is SNHLY, CDR2 FYNNEI, per germline. The CDR3 length is 11 residues. The CDR3 DNA sequence: TGTGCCAGCAGGGTAACAGACACCATATATTTT. Translating gives CASRVTDTIYF.

This chain uses TRBV5-4 with TRBJ2-2; D not resolved. This CDR3 has 13 residues. Germline CDR1 and CDR2: SGHNT and YYREEE (reference sequence). Trimming removed 4 bases from V and 3 bases from J, with 7 bases in between. The CDR3: CASSTTDTGELFF. In nucleotides, the CDR3 is TGTGCCAGCAGCACTACAGACACCGGGGAGCTGTTTTTT.

The chain uses TRBV5-1 and TRBJ2-6; D gene unclear. This CDR3 contains 11 residues. Trimming pared 7 bases from V and 1 base from J, leaving 0 bases between. Germline CDR1 is SGHRS and CDR2 is YFSETQ. The CDR3 DNA follows: TGCGCCAGCTCTGGGGCCAACGTCCTGACTTTC. This sequence encodes CASSGANVLTF. Looking up the rest from reference TRBV5-1 and TRBJ2-6 gives the full variable domain: KAGVTQTPRYLIKTRGQQVTLSCSPISGHRSVSWYQQTPGQGLQFLFEYFSETQRNKGNFPGRFSGRQFSNSRSEMNVSTLELGDSALYLCASSGANVLTFGAGSRLTVL.

The CDR3 DNA follows: TGCGCCAGCAGCACGGGACAGTATGGCTACACCTTC. This translates into CASSTGQYGYTF. This chain uses TRBV5-1 with TRBJ1-2, with 7 bases identical to TRBD1. The CDR3 spans 12 residues. V was pared by 4 bases and J by 5 bases, with 2 bases of the junction left unmatched. Germline CDR1 reads SGHRS; CDR2 reads YFSETQ.

The chain combines TRBV30 with TRBJ2-6; D perhaps matches TRBD1 (6 bases). V lost 2 bases, J lost 0 bases, and 11 bases lay in between. The CDR3 consists of 16 residues. Germline V gives CDR1 GTSNPN, CDR2 SVGIG (reference sequence). CDR3 loop: CAWSPGQLSGANVLTF. Here the CDR3 DNA reads TGTGCCTGGAGTCCCGGACAGCTCTCTGGGGCCAACGTCCTGACTTTC.

The V gene is TRBV30, the J gene TRBJ2-6, with TRBD1 matching over 12 bases. Germline trimming cut 3 bases from V and 3 bases from J; bases unmatched to any gene: 3. The CDR3 runs to 16 residues. Germline CDR1 is GTSNPN and CDR2 is SVGIG (reference sequence). CDR3 sequence (DNA): TGTGCCTGGAGGGGGACAGGGGGCCGTGGGGCCAACGTCCTGACTTTC. The encoded protein is CAWRGTGGRGANVLTF.

This clone came up once. The chain joins TRBV4-1 to TRBJ1-4; 8 bases match TRBD1. V dropped 4 bases and J dropped 4; count of bases not matched to a gene: 5. CDR1 MGHRA and CDR2 YSYEKL come from the germline V gene. This CDR3 contains 15 residues. In DNA, the CDR3 is TGCGCCAGCAGCCTGACCGGGACAGGTAATGAAAAACTGTTTTTT. Its protein product is CASSLTGTGNEKLFF.

The chain links TRBV5-1 to TRBJ2-3; D perhaps matches TRBD1 (5 bases). CDR1 and CDR2 (germline): SGHRS, YFSETQ. The V gene lost 0 bases and the J gene lost 4 bases, with 6 bases spanning the gap. The CDR3 runs to 13 residues. The CDR3 DNA reads TGCGCCAGCAGCTTGGAAGGGGCAGATACGCAGTATTTT. It is translated as CASSLEGADTQYF.

Note on this clone: At one end, the junction sequence differs from germline, possibly due to a read error. The chain uses TRBV11-3 and TRBJ2-3; TRBD1 agrees at 7 bases. The CDR3 is made up of 12 amino acids. The V gene's germline CDR1 is SGHNT and CDR2 YENEEA. CDR3 sequence: CASSPGVGGYQF. The CDR3 DNA reads as TGTGCCAGCAGTCCTGGGGTAGGGGGCTACCAATTT.

This chain joins TRBV2 and TRBJ2-3; D is ambiguous. Looked up from germline, CDR1 is SNHLY and CDR2 is FYNNEI. Trimming took off 8 bases at V and 4 bases at J, with 10 bases between the two ends. The CDR3 loop spans 12 amino acids. Here the CDR3 reads CASRVVSDTQYF. The CDR3, as DNA: TGTGCCAGCCGTGTAGTATCAGATACGCAGTATTTT.